This TCR beta chain was recovered during a study of shared clonotypes between healthy human individuals. To note about this clone: Its antigen is not identified. This same CDR3 is encoded by further DNA sequences in the sample.

Profiled with immunoSEQ multiplex PCR; TCRdb holds only in-frame clones, not every one. The sample contains over a million clones, less than 99% of which appear only once. Overall study findings and caveats: Sequencing depth was a factor that was expected to affect clonotype sharing among donors. Non-shared clonotypes had lower generation probabilities than those shared by all four donors.

The clonotype was recovered from a man aged 25 to 40 in good health. Sequenced input: naive CD4+ T cells sorted from blood. Subset here: CD45RA+ positively selected.

CDR3 in DNA: TGCGCCAGCAGCTTAACGGGCTACAATGAGCAGTTCTTC. Its translation: CASSLTGYNEQFF. The chain uses TRBV5-1 and TRBJ2-1; no reliable D call. Trimming stripped 2 bases from V and 3 bases from J, with 6 bases between. The CDR3 is 13 amino acids. The germline gives CDR1 SGHRS, CDR2 YFSETQ.